This TCR beta chain was observed in a study of Ad26.COV2.S vaccination and SARS-CoV-2 variants. Study-wide context: Into the muscle, Ad26.COV2.S was dosed once or twice, 56 days apart.

This CDR3 has 13 residues. With 4 bases removed from V and 3 bases from J, the gap between germline ends came to 7 bases. CDR1 and CDR2 from the germline V gene are MRHNA and SNTAGT. Study results and limitations: Total T cell responses, in the TCR breadth and depth analyses, may have been underestimated. Vaccine and placebo groups showed comparable non-spike TCR breadth.

As for treatment: 15 to 20 received Ad26.COV2.S at low or high dose, single or two shots; 5 received placebo; per-sample allocation not given. Samples analyzed were those drawn on day 63 after the first vaccine or placebo injection. Note on this clone: Its matching antigen is unknown.

TCRdb keeps only in-frame clones here, not all; method: immunoSEQ multiplex PCR. The sample includes 250,000 or so clones, roughly 87% of them seen just once. The sample in question was peripheral blood, obtained in a trial of Ad26.COV2.S vaccine versus placebo. V gene TRBV6-4 combines with J gene TRBJ1-5, with D possibly matching TRBD1 (5 bases). The sequence was obtained from a person between 18 and 65 years old who received the Ad26.COV2.S COVID-19 vaccine or a placebo. The CDR3, as DNA: TGTGCCAGCAGTGCGACAGTCAATCAGCCCCAGCATTTT. It specifies CASSATVNQPQHF.